Given below is one T cell receptor (beta chain) in context. No antigen is known for it. This CDR3 contains 14 residues. Germline lookup yields CDR1 ENHRY and CDR2 SYGVKD. Trimming took 4 bases from V and 4 from J, leaving 13 bases between them. The data were obtained in a study of shared clonotypes between healthy human individuals. Nashville, Tennessee was home to all donors, each a Caucasian adult. Several immunoSEQ plates received, in even portions, the genomic DNA of each subset. Assay: immunoSEQ multiplex PCR; the TCRdb copy retains only in-frame clones and omits some. This table holds some 1.5 million clones, 96% found once. The study's findings and limits: Among the subsets, naive ones generally showed larger estimated richness than memory ones. Only blood was sampled; tissue repertoires likely differ.

Sequencing used naive CD4+ T cells sorted from blood. This sample's subset: CD45RA+ positively selected. The rearrangement uses TRBV10-3 and TRBJ2-5; D gene ambiguous. This receptor was obtained from a man under 40 in good health. For the CDR3, the DNA is TGTGCCATCAGTGGAAACAGAAGGCCAGAGACCCAGTACTTC. It specifies CAISGNRRPETQYF.